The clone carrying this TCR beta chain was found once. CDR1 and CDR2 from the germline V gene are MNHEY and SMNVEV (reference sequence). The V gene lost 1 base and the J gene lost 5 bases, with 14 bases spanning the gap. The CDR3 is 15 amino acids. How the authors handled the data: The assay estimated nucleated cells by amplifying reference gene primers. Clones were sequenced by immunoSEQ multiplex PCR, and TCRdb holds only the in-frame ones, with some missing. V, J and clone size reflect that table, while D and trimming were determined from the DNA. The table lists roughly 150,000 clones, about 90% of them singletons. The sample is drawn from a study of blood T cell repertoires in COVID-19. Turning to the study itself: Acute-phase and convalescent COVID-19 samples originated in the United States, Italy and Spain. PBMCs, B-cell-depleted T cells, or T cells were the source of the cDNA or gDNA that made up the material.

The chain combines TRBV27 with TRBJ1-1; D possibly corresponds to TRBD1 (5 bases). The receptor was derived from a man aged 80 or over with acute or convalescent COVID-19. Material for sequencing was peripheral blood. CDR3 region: CASSLWAGVGTEAFF. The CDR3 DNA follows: TGTGCCAGCAGTTTATGGGCGGGGGTTGGTACTGAAGCTTTCTTT.